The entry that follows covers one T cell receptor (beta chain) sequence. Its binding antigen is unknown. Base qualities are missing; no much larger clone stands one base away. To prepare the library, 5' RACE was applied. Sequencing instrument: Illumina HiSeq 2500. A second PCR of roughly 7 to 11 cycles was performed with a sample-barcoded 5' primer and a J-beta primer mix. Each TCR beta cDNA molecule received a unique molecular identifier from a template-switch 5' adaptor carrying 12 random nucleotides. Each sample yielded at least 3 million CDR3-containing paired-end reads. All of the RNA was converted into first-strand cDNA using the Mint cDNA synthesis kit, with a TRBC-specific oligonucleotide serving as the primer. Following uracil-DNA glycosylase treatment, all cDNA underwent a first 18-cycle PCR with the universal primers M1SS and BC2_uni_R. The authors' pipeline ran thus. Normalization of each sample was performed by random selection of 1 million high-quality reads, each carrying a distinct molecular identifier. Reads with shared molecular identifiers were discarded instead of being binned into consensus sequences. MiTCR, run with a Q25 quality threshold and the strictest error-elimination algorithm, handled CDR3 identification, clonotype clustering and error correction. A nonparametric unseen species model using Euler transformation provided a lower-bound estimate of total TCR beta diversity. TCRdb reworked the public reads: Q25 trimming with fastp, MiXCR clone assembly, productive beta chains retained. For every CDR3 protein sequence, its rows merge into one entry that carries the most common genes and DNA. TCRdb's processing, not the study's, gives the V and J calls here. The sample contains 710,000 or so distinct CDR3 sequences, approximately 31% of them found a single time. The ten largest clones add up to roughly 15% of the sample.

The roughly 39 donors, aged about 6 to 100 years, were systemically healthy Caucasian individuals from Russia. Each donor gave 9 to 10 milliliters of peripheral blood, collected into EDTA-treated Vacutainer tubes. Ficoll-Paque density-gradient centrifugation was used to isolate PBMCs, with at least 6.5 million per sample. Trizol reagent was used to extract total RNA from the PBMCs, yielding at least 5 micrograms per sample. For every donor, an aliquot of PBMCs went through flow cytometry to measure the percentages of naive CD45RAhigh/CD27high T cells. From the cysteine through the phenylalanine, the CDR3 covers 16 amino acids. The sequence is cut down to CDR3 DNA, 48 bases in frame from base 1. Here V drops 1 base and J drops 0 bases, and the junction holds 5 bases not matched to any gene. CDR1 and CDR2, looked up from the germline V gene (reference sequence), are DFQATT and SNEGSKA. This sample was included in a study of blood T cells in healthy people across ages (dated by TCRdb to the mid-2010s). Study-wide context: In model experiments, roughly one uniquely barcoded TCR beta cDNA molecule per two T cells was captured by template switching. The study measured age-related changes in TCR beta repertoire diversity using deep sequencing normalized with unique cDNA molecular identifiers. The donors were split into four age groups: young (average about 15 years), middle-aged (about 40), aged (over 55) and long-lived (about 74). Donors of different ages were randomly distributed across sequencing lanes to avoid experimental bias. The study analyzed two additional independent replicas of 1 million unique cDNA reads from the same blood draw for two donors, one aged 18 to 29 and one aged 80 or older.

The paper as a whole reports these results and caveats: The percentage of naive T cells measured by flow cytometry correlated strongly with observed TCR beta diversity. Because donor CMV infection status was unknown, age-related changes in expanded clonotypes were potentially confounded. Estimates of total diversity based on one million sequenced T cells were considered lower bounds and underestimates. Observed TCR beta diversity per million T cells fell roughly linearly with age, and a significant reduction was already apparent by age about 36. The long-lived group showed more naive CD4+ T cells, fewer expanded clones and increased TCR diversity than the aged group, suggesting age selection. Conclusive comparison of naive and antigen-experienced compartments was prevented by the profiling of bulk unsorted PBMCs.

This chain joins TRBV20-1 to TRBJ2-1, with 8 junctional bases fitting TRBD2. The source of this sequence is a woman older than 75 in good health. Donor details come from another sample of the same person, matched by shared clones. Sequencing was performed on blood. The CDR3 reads CSARGTTSGSYNEQFF. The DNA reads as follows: TGCAGTGCTAGAGGGACTACTAGCGGCTCCTACAATGAGCAGTTCTTC.